A selection of T cell receptor beta chains follows, all from one sample in a study of cytomegalovirus exposure and HLA in healthy donors. The table came from immunoSEQ multiplex PCR; TCRdb's copy has only in-frame clones and leaves some out. The table has around 110,000 clones, more than 60% seen once. Sequencing input: PBMCs. The receptors were gathered from a woman aged 40 to 55 in good health and CMV-seropositive. Both conserved end residues are part of each CDR3. The D gene is left open where the match is weak. Clone size is stated in some rows and not others, as once, few, many or a class when expanded.

v_gene	abundance	d_gene	j_gene	CDR3nt	CDR3aa
TRBV18	NA	TRBD1	TRBJ2-2	TGTGCCAGCTCAGAGGGGGCGATATCATTGAGCACCGGGGAGCTGTTTTTT	CASSEGAISLSTGELFF
TRBV7-2	few	TRBD2	TRBJ2-7	TGTGCCACTCGTTGGGGGAGCGGGGTTTACGAGCAGTACTTC	CATRWGSGVYEQYF
TRBV5-1	few	NA	TRBJ2-7	TGCGCCAGCAGAACTCTAGACGACTCCTACGAGCAGTACTTC	CASRTLDDSYEQYF
TRBV23-1	NA	NA	TRBJ1-2	TGCGCCAGCAGTCATTCAAGACGGGTTTGTGGCTACACCTTC	CASSHSRRVCGYTF
TRBV5-4	NA	NA	TRBJ2-7	TGTGCCAGCAGCTTGGCCGGCGGAGGGCTCTCCCCCTACGAGCAGTACTTC	CASSLAGGGLSPYEQYF
TRBV19	NA	TRBD1	TRBJ2-7	TGTGCCAGTAGTACCGGACAGGGATTGTACGAGCAGTACTTC	CASSTGQGLYEQYF
TRBV10-2	NA	NA	TRBJ2-3	TGCGCCAGCTTGGCTAGCCTTAGCACAGATACGCAGTATTTT	CASLASLSTDTQYF
TRBV21-1	NA	NA	TRBJ1-1	TGTGCCAGCAGCAAAAGGGCAGGGGAGAACACTGAAGCTTTCTTT	CASSKRAGENTEAFF
TRBV6-1	NA	NA	TRBJ1-1	TGTGCCAGCAGGCCGACCAGCGGGAACACTGAAGCTTTCTTT	CASRPTSGNTEAFF
TRBV21-1	NA	NA	TRBJ2-1	TGTGCCAGCAGCAGTCCGACTAGCGGGAGAAGCAATGAGCAGTTCTTC	CASSSPTSGRSNEQFF
TRBV11-2	few	TRBD1	TRBJ1-2	TGTGCCAGCACCATAGACAGGGGTCGAGGCTACACCTTC	CASTIDRGRGYTF
TRBV28	NA	TRBD2	TRBJ2-7	TGTGCCACATACGGGGGGTCAACCTACGAGCAGTACTTC	CATYGGSTYEQYF
TRBV4-1	few	NA	TRBJ2-2	TGCGCCAGCAGCCAGTTTAGGGAGGACACCGGGGAGCTGTTTTTT	CASSQFREDTGELFF
TRBV5-6	NA	NA	TRBJ2-7	TGTGCCAGCAGGGTACTAGGGAGTCTTTACTACGAGCAGTACTTC	CASRVLGSLYYEQYF
TRBV28	NA	TRBD2	TRBJ2-7	TGTGCCAGCCACTCAGTAGCGGGCTCCCGAGAGCAGTACTTC	CASHSVAGSREQYF
TRBV10-3	NA	NA	TRBJ1-5	TGTGCCACAAGGGGGTCCGTTAGCAATCAGCCCCAGCATTTT	CATRGSVSNQPQHF
TRBV28	once	NA	TRBJ1-2	TGTGCCAGCTCCGGGCTAGCAGCTAACTATGGCTACACCTTC	CASSGLAANYGYTF
TRBV6-5	NA	TRBD2	TRBJ2-7	TGTGCCAGCAAAGTCCAGCGGGAGGGTTCCTACGAGCAGTACTTC	CASKVQREGSYEQYF
TRBV6-1	few	NA	TRBJ2-1	TGTGCCAGCAGTCCCTACCCCGGACAGAGCAATGAGCAGTTCTTC	CASSPYPGQSNEQFF
TRBV5-6	NA	NA	TRBJ1-5	TGTGCCAGCAGCTTACAGGGAGCACAACCCCAGCATTTT	CASSLQGAQPQHF
TRBV5-1	NA	TRBD1	TRBJ1-1	TGCGCCAGCAGCATCGGGACAGGGAGGACTGAAGCTTTCTTT	CASSIGTGRTEAFF
TRBV5-8	NA	NA	TRBJ2-2	TGTGCCAGCAGGACCGGACAGACGAACACCGGGGAGCTGTTTTTT	CASRTGQTNTGELFF
TRBV27	NA	NA	TRBJ1-2	TGTGCCAGCAGTTCGGGGGGGGATGGCTACACCTTC	CASSSGGDGYTF
TRBV19	NA	NA	TRBJ1-1	TGTGCCAGTAGGGGAGACGCTCGCGGCACTGAAGCTTTCTTT	CASRGDARGTEAFF
TRBV14	NA	NA	TRBJ2-5	TGTGCCAGCAGCCCAGGATGGGAGACCCAGTACTTC	CASSPGWETQYF
TRBV18	NA	NA	TRBJ1-2	TGTGCCAGCTCACCTTCGACAGCTAACTATGGCTACACCTTC	CASSPSTANYGYTF
TRBV6-6	NA	TRBD2	TRBJ2-7	TGTGCCAGCAGAAACCTAGCGGGAGGATACGAGCAGTACTTC	CASRNLAGGYEQYF
TRBV6-5	few	NA	TRBJ1-5	TGTGCCAGCAGTTACTCGGGGGGTAGCAATCAGCCCCAGCATTTT	CASSYSGGSNQPQHF
TRBV6-1	NA	TRBD1	TRBJ2-7	TGTGCCAGCAGTGCAGAAACAGGGGGTTTTAGAATGGAGCAGTACTTC	CASSAETGGFRMEQYF
TRBV4-2	NA	NA	TRBJ2-3	TGTGCCAGCAGCTTCCGACAGACAACTAGCACAGATACGCAGTATTTT	CASSFRQTTSTDTQYF
TRBV29-1	once	NA	TRBJ2-6	TGCAGCGTTGATCAGGGGTCTGGGGCCAACGTCCTGACTTTC	CSVDQGSGANVLTF
TRBV5-1	NA	NA	TRBJ1-6	TGCGCCAGCAGCGGCGGGACGGGGAGCTCCTATAATTCACCCCTCCACTTT	CASSGGTGSSYNSPLHF
TRBV7-3	NA	TRBD2	TRBJ2-1	TGTGCCAGCAGCTCCTTAGCGGGAGGGGAGCAGTTCTTC	CASSSLAGGEQFF
TRBV5-5	few	NA	TRBJ1-3	TGTGCCAGCAGCTTTTCGCCAGCTGGAAACACCATATATTTT	CASSFSPAGNTIYF
TRBV7-9	NA	NA	TRBJ1-1	TGTGCCAGCAGCTTAGTCACAAGGAGGACTGAAGCTTTCTTT	CASSLVTRRTEAFF
TRBV2	NA	NA	TRBJ2-5	TGTGCCAGCAGTGATCGGGGAAGAGGAGGGGAGACCCAGTACTTC	CASSDRGRGGETQYF
TRBV25-1	few	NA	TRBJ2-3	TGTGCCAGCAGTGATACGACATCTAGCACAGATACGCAGTATTTT	CASSDTTSSTDTQYF
TRBV7-3	NA	NA	TRBJ2-3	TGTGCCAGCCGCGGAATGGCGGTCACAGATACGCAGTATTTT	CASRGMAVTDTQYF
TRBV9	NA	TRBD1	TRBJ1-1	TGTGCCAGCGGACGGACAGGGACCAAGAACACTGAAGCTTTCTTT	CASGRTGTKNTEAFF
TRBV2	few	NA	TRBJ2-1	TGTGCCAGCAGTGAAGGATGGGTTTACGGGGAGCAGTTCTTC	CASSEGWVYGEQFF
TRBV6-5	NA	NA	TRBJ1-4	TGTGCCAGCAGTTCAGGGGCGGCGACTAATGAAAAACTGTTTTTT	CASSSGAATNEKLFF
TRBV6-5	NA	TRBD1	TRBJ2-7	TGTGCCAGCAGTCCAGGACAGGGGCCCTACTACGAGCAGTACTTC	CASSPGQGPYYEQYF
TRBV5-6	NA	NA	TRBJ2-3	TGTGCCAGCAGCTTGGGACTCCTCGCGTATAGCACAGATACGCAGTATTTT	CASSLGLLAYSTDTQYF
TRBV18	NA	TRBD1	TRBJ2-5	TGTGCCAGCTCACCAAGTTCGGGACAGAGGGTCCAAGAGACCCAGTACTTC	CASSPSSGQRVQETQYF
TRBV18	NA	NA	TRBJ1-1	TGTGCCAGCTCACCACGGGGCGGCGCGGGGGGGTCTGAAGCTTTCTTT	CASSPRGGAGGSEAFF
TRBV9	NA	NA	TRBJ1-2	TGTGCCAGCAGCGTAGGGGGCACTCGGCCCTATGGCTACACCTTC	CASSVGGTRPYGYTF
TRBV9	NA	NA	TRBJ2-1	TGTGCCAGCAGCGTAGCCTGGCGGGGCGAGCAGTTCTTC	CASSVAWRGEQFF
TRBV19	few	NA	TRBJ2-7	TGTGCCAGTAGTATAGTAGAGGGTTACGAGCAGTACTTC	CASSIVEGYEQYF
TRBV28	NA	NA	TRBJ1-1	TGTGCCAGCAGTCACCTAGATCACCTGAACACTGAAGCTTTCTTT	CASSHLDHLNTEAFF
TRBV6-1	NA	TRBD1	TRBJ2-7	TGTGCCAGCAGTGCTTCGACAGGGGCCGCCTACGAGCAGTACTTC	CASSASTGAAYEQYF
TRBV29-1	NA	TRBD1	TRBJ2-3	TGCGGCGGGGGACAGGGGGTCAGTCTACCCTCGCGAGATACGCAGTATTTT	CGGGQGVSLPSRDTQYF
TRBV6-6	NA	NA	TRBJ1-4	TGTGCCAGCAGTTACCTGGCGGATGAAAAACTGTTTTTT	CASSYLADEKLFF
TRBV19	NA	NA	TRBJ2-3	TGTGCCAGTAGTACGCCACCCGGGAGTGGCGCAGATACGCAGTATTTT	CASSTPPGSGADTQYF
TRBV30	NA	NA	TRBJ2-6	TGTGCCTGGTGGGGCGGCCGCTCCTCTGGGGCCAACGTCCTGACTTTC	CAWWGGRSSGANVLTF
TRBV27	NA	TRBD1	TRBJ2-3	TGTGCCAGCAGTGTCGGACAGGGAGATACGCAGTATTTT	CASSVGQGDTQYF